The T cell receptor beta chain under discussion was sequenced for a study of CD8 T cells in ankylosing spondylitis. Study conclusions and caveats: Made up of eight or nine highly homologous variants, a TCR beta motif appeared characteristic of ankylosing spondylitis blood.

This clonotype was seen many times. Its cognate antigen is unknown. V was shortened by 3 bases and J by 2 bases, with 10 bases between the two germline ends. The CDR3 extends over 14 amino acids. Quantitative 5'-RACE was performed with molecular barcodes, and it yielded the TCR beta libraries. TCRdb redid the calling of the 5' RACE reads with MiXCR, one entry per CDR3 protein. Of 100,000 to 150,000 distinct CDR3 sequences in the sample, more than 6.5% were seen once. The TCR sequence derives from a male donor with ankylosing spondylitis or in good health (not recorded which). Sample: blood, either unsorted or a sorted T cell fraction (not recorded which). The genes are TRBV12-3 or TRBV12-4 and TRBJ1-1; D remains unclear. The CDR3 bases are TGTGCCAGCAGTTTCGGACTGTTTAACACTGAAGCTTTCTTT. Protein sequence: CASSFGLFNTEAFF.